This section outlines one T cell receptor beta chain sequence together with its context. Its matching antigen is unknown. The sample belongs to a study of T cells in Graves' hyperthyroidism and ophthalmopathy. Findings and caveats of the study: Researchers found most expanded thyroid clonotypes above 0.001 in blood as well.

The CDR3 extends over 11 amino acids. V shed 6 bases and J shed 7 bases, with 9 bases lying between them. Amplification targeted TCR beta CDR3 regions from RNA transcripts. A set of HTBI primers served as the primers for a first-round RT-PCR of the TCR CDR3. TCRdb independently ran MiXCR on the multiplex PCR reads; one entry per CDR3 protein. This table holds about 660,000 distinct CDR3 sequences, about 45% found once. V is TRBV12-3 or TRBV12-4 and J is TRBJ1-2; D gene ambiguous. The sequence was obtained from an adult man with Graves' disease, either hyperthyroidism or ophthalmopathy (not recorded which). The material sequenced was peripheral blood or thyroid tissue (not recorded which). The CDR3 sequence: CASSVEGGYTF. CDR3 DNA: TGTGCCAGCAGCGTGGAGGGTGGCTACACCTTC.